The 18 T cell receptor beta chains below were found in one sample sequenced in a study of stem cell transplantation in POMP-related autoinflammatory disease. Libraries were prepared by immunoSEQ multiplex PCR; TCRdb keeps only in-frame clonotypes and omits some of them. The sample has some 69,000 clones; roughly 90% are singletons. The sample here was CD4+ T cells from PBMCs, taken after stem cell transplantation. The receptors originated from a human patient with POMP-related autoinflammation and immune dysregulation (PRAID). Some T cells may have come from the graft donor.

The rearrangement uses TRBV5-4 and TRBJ2-7, with 11 bases identical to TRBD1. CDR1 SGHNT and CDR2 YYREEE come from the germline V gene (reference sequence). V lost 0 bases, J lost 7 bases, and 6 bases stayed unmatched. CDR3 length: 15 residues. For the CDR3, the DNA is TGTGCCAGCAGCTTGGCAGGACAGGGGGCAAAAGAGCAGTACGTC. This encodes CASSLAGQGAKEQYV.

V gene TRBV5-1 combines with J gene TRBJ2-5, with 9 bases matching TRBD1. J lost 0 bases, V lost 3 bases, and 3 bases had no gene match. CDR1 SGHRS and CDR2 YFSETQ come from the germline V gene. There are 15 residues in the CDR3. The CDR3 is CASSSGTGYQETQYF. DNA for the CDR3: TGCGCCAGCAGCTCCGGGACAGGGTACCAAGAGACCCAGTACTTC.

This chain connects TRBV5-8 to TRBJ1-2, with D maybe TRBD1 (5 bases). The CDR3 extends over 13 amino acids. Between the trimmed V and J ends, which lost 5 bases and 1 base, there was a span of 9 bases. The germline V gene encodes CDR1 SGHTS and CDR2 YDEGEE. The CDR3, as DNA: TGTGCCAGCAGACGGACAATTAACTATGGCTACACCTTC. Protein: CASRRTINYGYTF. Full variable domain (remainder filled in from reference TRBV5-8 and TRBJ1-2): EAGVTQSPTHLIKTRGQQATLRCSPISGHTSVYWYQQALGLGLQFLLWYDEGEERNRGNFPPRFSGRQFPNYSSELNVNALELEDSALYLCASRRTINYGYTFGSGTRLTVV.

The chain joins TRBV4-1 to TRBJ1-3; no clear D gene. Germline CDR1 and CDR2: MGHRA and YSYEKL. Trimming cost V 2 bases and J 0 bases, with 14 bases left between them. The CDR3 totals 17 residues. The CDR3 nucleotides are TGCGCCAGCAGCCAACGGCAGACCTACCTCTCTGGAAACACCATATATTTT. It encodes CASSQRQTYLSGNTIYF.

The chain joins TRBV25-1 to TRBJ1-2, with a tentative D call TRBD1 (5 bases). The CDR3 totals 14 residues. Germline V CDR1 and CDR2: MGHDK, SYGVNS. V shed 8 bases and J shed 8 bases, with 21 bases lying between them. The CDR3 sequence: CASLTSGSQEGYTF. CDR3 nucleotides: TGTGCCAGCCTTACCTCAGGGTCCCAGGAAGGCTACACCTTC.

The chain couples TRBV10-3 to TRBJ2-1; unclear D gene. V shed 0 bases and J shed 4 bases, with 1 base lying between them. The CDR3 covers 12 residues. In germline, CDR1 is ENHRY, CDR2 SYGVKD. CDR3 DNA: TGTGCCATCAGTGAGTCTTACAATGAGCAGTTCTTC. Its protein is CAISESYNEQFF.

The V and J genes are TRBV29-1 and TRBJ2-5, with 16 nucleotides matching TRBD2. In germline, CDR1 is SQVTM, CDR2 ANQGSEA. CDR3 size: 15 residues. Germline trimming cut 7 bases from V and 4 bases from J; bases unmatched to any gene: 6. CDR3 DNA sequence: TGCAGCGCCGAGGGACTAGCGGGAGGGACAGAGACCCAGTACTTC. Its translation is CSAEGLAGGTETQYF.

The chain has TRBV18 and TRBJ2-5; D ambiguous. CDR1 and CDR2 from the germline V gene are KGHSH and LQKENI. V was pared by 5 bases and J by 2 bases, with 9 bases between. This CDR3 has 13 amino acids. CDR3 sequence (DNA): TGTGCCAGCTCAATGTCAAGACAAGAGACCCAGTACTTC. Translated: CASSMSRQETQYF.

As concerns this clone: Mismatch with germline at one junction end may stem from a read error. The genes are TRBV19 and TRBJ1-4; D gene uncertain. CDR3 size: 14 residues. Germline loops: CDR1 LNHDA, CDR2 SQIVND (reference sequence). Written as DNA, the CDR3 is TGTGCCAGTAGTATCGGGTCAACTAATGAAAAACTGCTTTTT. Protein product: CASSIGSTNEKLLF.

In DNA form, the CDR3 reads TGTGCCAGCAGTGAACCAGGGAGAAACGAGCAGTACGTC. It yields the protein CASSEPGRNEQYV. V is TRBV2 and J is TRBJ2-7; D is possibly TRBD1 or TRBD2 (5 bases each). Trimming cost V 2 bases and J 5 bases, with 10 bases left between them. CDR3 size: 13 residues. Germline CDR1 reads SNHLY; CDR2 reads FYNNEI.

The chain links TRBV5-4 to TRBJ2-5; 8 bases are a match to TRBD1. The CDR3 length is 15 residues. Per germline, CDR1 SGHNT and CDR2 YYREEE (reference sequence). V shed 4 bases, J shed 2 bases, and the junction held 7 bases outside the gene matches. CDR3: CASSRLDRAQETQYF. Written as DNA, the CDR3 is TGTGCCAGCAGCCGCCTGGACAGGGCTCAAGAGACCCAGTACTTC.

A word on this clone: Additional DNA sequences in this sample encode the identical CDR3. V usage is TRBV5-1 and J usage is TRBJ2-5, with TRBD1 matching 9 bases. With V trimmed by 4 bases and J by 5 bases, 3 bases remained unmatched. This CDR3 contains 13 residues. In germline, CDR1 is SGHRS, CDR2 YFSETQ. The CDR3 DNA reads as TGCGCCAGCAGCCAGGACAGGGGTGAGACCCAGTACTTC. It is translated as CASSQDRGETQYF.

J is TRBJ2-5 and V is TRBV19; D perhaps matches TRBD1 (5 bases). V was cut by 5 bases and J by 0 bases, with 7 bases left in between. The CDR3 contains 13 residues. Germline V gene lookup returns CDR1 LNHDA and CDR2 SQIVND (reference sequence). The CDR3 sequence is CASSQGDQETQYF. CDR3 nucleotides: TGTGCCAGTAGTCAGGGTGACCAAGAGACCCAGTACTTC.

The CDR3 spells CASSLGAWDEQYV. CDR3 nucleotide sequence: TGTGCCAGCAGCTTAGGGGCCTGGGACGAGCAGTACGTC. The genes are TRBV7-2 and TRBJ2-7; D ambiguous. The CDR3 has 13 amino acids. The V and J ends lost 1 base and 5 bases respectively, with 9 bases between them. Germline-derived CDR1 and CDR2 are SGHTA and FQGNSA.

In DNA, the CDR3 is TGCGCCAGCAGCTTCCAACCCGGGACAGGGGTGACTGGGGCCAACGTCCTGACTTTC. It encodes CASSFQPGTGVTGANVLTF. V gene TRBV5-1 combines with J gene TRBJ2-6, with 10 bases fitting TRBD1. CDR1 and CDR2 (germline): SGHRS, YFSETQ. V lost 2 bases, J lost 2 bases, and 10 bases stayed unmatched. CDR3 size: 19 residues. Full variable domain (outside the CDR3, taken from reference TRBV5-1 and TRBJ2-6): KAGVTQTPRYLIKTRGQQVTLSCSPISGHRSVSWYQQTPGQGLQFLFEYFSETQRNKGNFPGRFSGRQFSNSRSEMNVSTLELGDSALYLCASSFQPGTGVTGANVLTFGAGSRLTVL.

V is TRBV13 and J is TRBJ2-7, with D perhaps TRBD1 (6 bases). From germline, CDR1 is PRHDT and CDR2 FYEKMQ (reference sequence). There are 14 residues in the CDR3. With 0 bases removed from V and 5 bases from J, the gap between germline ends came to 11 bases. CDR3 bases: TGTGCCAGCAGCTTAGGCCCAGGGGTAGACGAGCAGTACTTC. It specifies CASSLGPGVDEQYF.

The chain is built from TRBV7-9 and TRBJ1-3; D gene unclear. The CDR3 length is 14 residues. V lost 4 bases and J lost 8, with 15 bases in between. The germline V gene has CDR1 SEHNR and CDR2 FQNEAQ (reference sequence). The CDR3 protein is CASSSPAGRDTIYF. The CDR3 DNA follows: TGTGCCAGCAGCTCACCAGCTGGTAGGGACACCATATATTTT.

This chain joins TRBV28 and TRBJ2-5, with 11 bases matching TRBD1. Trimming cost V 3 bases and J 6 bases; bases outside gene matches: 6. The germline gives CDR1 MDHEN, CDR2 SYDVKM. The CDR3 runs to 15 residues. CDR3 sequence: CASSFPDRGRKTQYF. The CDR3 region has the DNA TGTGCCAGCAGTTTCCCGGACAGGGGGCGGAAGACCCAGTACTTC.